A selection of T cell receptor beta chains follows, all from one sample in a study of CD8+ T cells in alopecia areata. TCRdb keeps only in-frame clones here, not all; method: immunoSEQ multiplex PCR. There are some 200,000 clones in the sample; 50% to 60% occur only once, and roughly 3.3% lies in the top ten. Sequencing used CD4+ T cells sorted from blood, obtained at week 4, from a patient treated with tofacitinib. The receptors were sampled from a human donor with alopecia areata. Each CDR3 is given without its conserved first and last residue. The order of the fields is J gene, clone size, V gene, CDR3 protein. Where a row states a size, it is once, few, many or the class of an expanded clone; other rows omit it.

J gene: TRBJ2-5; clone size: .; V gene: TRBV29-1; CDR3 protein: SACGERVPQETQY
J gene: TRBJ1-1; clone size: few; V gene: TRBV19; CDR3 protein: ANVPPRDRQPWWVDTEAF
J gene: TRBJ1-2; clone size: once; V gene: TRBV9; CDR3 protein: ASSVGTGGRVGYT
J gene: TRBJ1-2; clone size: .; V gene: TRBV18; CDR3 protein: ASSPATGSGYT
J gene: TRBJ1-1; clone size: few; V gene: TRBV11-2; CDR3 protein: ASSQRGWTF
J gene: TRBJ2-5; clone size: .; V gene: TRBV18; CDR3 protein: ASSPGLVEETQY
J gene: TRBJ2-1; clone size: few; V gene: TRBV7-2; CDR3 protein: ASSPQGSGVYNEQF
J gene: TRBJ1-6; clone size: few; V gene: TRBV4-2; CDR3 protein: ASSQDRAGSSPLH
J gene: TRBJ1-1; clone size: .; V gene: TRBV5-1; CDR3 protein: ASSFGLNTEAF
J gene: TRBJ2-5; clone size: .; V gene: TRBV4-3; CDR3 protein: ASSQVAGVGETQY